In this sample, the clone carrying this T cell receptor (beta chain) turned up a few times. As yet, its antigen is unknown. This entry comes from a study of CD8+ T cells in alopecia areata. Study-level information: Treated individuals took tofacitinib by mouth, 5 to 10 mg twice daily. General study points: With tofacitinib ongoing, many expanded lesional clones persisted in both scalp and blood. The study found TCR sharing across patients less clear than in mice, possibly for HLA reasons.

Treatment in this sample: oral pan-JAK inhibitor, 5-10 mg twice daily. In alopecia areata patients, both lesional scalp punch biopsies and peripheral blood were collected. Extraction of RNA preceded its reverse transcription into cDNA, which served as the sequencing template. Assay used: immunoSEQ multiplex PCR; TCRdb lists only in-frame clones, some missing. Here the sample spans under 150,000 clones, around 63% being singletons. This specimen consisted of CD4+ T cells sorted from blood, obtained at week 4, from a patient treated with tofacitinib. This receptor was taken from a human donor with alopecia areata.

As DNA, the CDR3 is TGCGCCAGCAGCCAAGAACCCCTAGCGGCTCAAGAGACCCAGTACTTC. Translation gives CASSQEPLAAQETQYF. V gene TRBV4-3 combines with J gene TRBJ2-5; the match to TRBD2 covers 7 bases. Germline V gene sequence: CDR1 LGHNA, CDR2 YSLEER. Trimming cost V 0 bases and J 2 bases; bases outside gene matches: 6. This CDR3 region has 16 residues.